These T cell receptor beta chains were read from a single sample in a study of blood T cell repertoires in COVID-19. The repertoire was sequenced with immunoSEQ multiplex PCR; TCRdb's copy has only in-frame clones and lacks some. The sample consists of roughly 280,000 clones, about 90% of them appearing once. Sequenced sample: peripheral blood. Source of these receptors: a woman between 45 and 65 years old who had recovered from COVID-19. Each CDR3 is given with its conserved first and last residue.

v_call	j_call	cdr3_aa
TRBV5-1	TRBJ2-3	CASRLAGITDTQYF
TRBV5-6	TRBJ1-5	CASSPRGDNQPQHF
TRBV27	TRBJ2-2	CASRPLANTGELFF
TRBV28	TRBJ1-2	CAAEGEYGYTF
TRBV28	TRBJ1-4	CASRTGGSTNEKLFF
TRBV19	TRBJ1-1	CASSRTGDEAFF
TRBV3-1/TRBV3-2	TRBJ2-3	CASSPSGDTQYF
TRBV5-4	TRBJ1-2	CASSLVQGRGYTF
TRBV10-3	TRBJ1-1	CAIRSGTGNTEAFF
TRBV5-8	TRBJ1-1	CASSWGGENTEAFF
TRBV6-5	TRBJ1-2	CASSWAGTGKYGYTF
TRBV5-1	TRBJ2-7	CASSLIWPAGSYEQYF
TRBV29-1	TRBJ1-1	CSVEEGARTEAFF
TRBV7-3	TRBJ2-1	CASSFASGAYNEQFF
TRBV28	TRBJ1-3	CASSPGQTGNTIYF
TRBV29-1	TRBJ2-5	CSVEDPLAGGPTETQYF
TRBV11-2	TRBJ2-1	CASSLEAWGDEQFF
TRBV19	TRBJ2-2	CARSPPGQRVGTGELFF
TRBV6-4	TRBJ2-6	CASSDVAGSGANVLTF
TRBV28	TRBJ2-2	CASSPYRGSSLDTGELFF
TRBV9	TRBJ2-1	CASSVAGASVNEQFF
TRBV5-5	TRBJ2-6	CASSLVGQGALGANVLTF
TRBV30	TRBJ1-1	CAWSLGAVEAFF
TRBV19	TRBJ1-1	CASSIEPAGDTEAFF
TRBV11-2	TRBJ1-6	CASSLDDSPLHF
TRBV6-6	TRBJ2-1	CASANGRGPYNEQFF
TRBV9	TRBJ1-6	CASSTGGGNSPLHF